This T cell receptor beta chain comes out of a study of blood T cells in healthy people across ages. From germline, CDR1 is ENHRY and CDR2 SYGVKD. The CDR3 consists of 14 residues. With 10 bases clipped from V and 5 bases from J, the junction kept 11 bases outside the gene matches. PCR was performed a second time for roughly 6 to 12 cycles using a sample-barcoded 5' primer and a J-beta primer mix. TCRdb reprocessed the 5' RACE reads with MiXCR, giving one entry per CDR3 protein. The sample carries about 780,000 distinct CDR3 sequences, about 26% recorded once. Findings and caveats of the study: Total diversity from one million sequenced T cells was likely underestimated.

With regard to this clonotype: Its antigen is unidentified.

The sample was also linked to a second study, of T cells of mothers and their children. As that report states: Reads recorded for TCR beta CDR3 numbered over 9.5 million per mother and approximately 2.9 million per child.

Sequencing used blood. This sequence originates from a boy aged 10-17 years in good health. The chain combines TRBV10-3 with TRBJ2-1; 7 bases agree with TRBD1. The CDR3 loop is CATLGGKQDNEQFF. The CDR3 DNA is TGTGCCACCCTAGGGGGCAAACAGGACAATGAGCAGTTCTTC.